This T cell receptor beta chain appears in the sequencing data of a study of CD8 T cells in Susac syndrome. The CDR3 spans 15 residues. Germline CDR1 and CDR2: MNHEY and SVGEGT. V was pared by 3 bases and J by 6 bases, with 5 bases of the junction left unmatched. The table lists this clonotype with a few counts. After extraction with the RNeasy kit, about 0.45 to 1 ug of the RNA was reverse transcribed using random hexamers. Using its own MiXCR run on the immunoSEQ multiplex PCR reads, TCRdb lists one record per CDR3 protein. This table has fewer than 35,000 distinct CDR3 sequences, roughly 94% appearing once.

The chain is built from TRBV6-2 or TRBV6-3 and TRBJ2-1; 10 bases match TRBD2. The material sequenced was CD8+ T cells from PBMCs. The receptor was isolated from a human donor in good health. The CDR3 reads CASSYRTSGLNEQFF. Here the CDR3 DNA reads TGTGCCAGCAGTTATCGGACTAGCGGCCTCAATGAGCAGTTCTTC.